This TCR beta chain was documented in a study of Ad26.COV2.S vaccination and SARS-CoV-2 variants. The wider study: Ad26.COV2.S given intramuscularly, once or twice 56 days apart.

Assay: immunoSEQ multiplex PCR; the TCRdb copy retains only in-frame clones and omits some. The sample includes some 290,000 clones, around 84% of them seen just once. Trimming cost V 8 bases and J 11 bases, with 15 bases left between them. The CDR3 covers 11 residues. Germline assignment: CDR1 SGHAT and CDR2 FQNNGV. The treatment was: roughly 19 received Ad26.COV2.S at low or high dose, single or two shots; roughly five received placebo; per-sample allocation not given. Sampling was done on day 63 after the first vaccine or placebo injection. Whole-study findings and limits: Reports say spike-specific CD8+ and CD4+ T cell responses covered substantial breadth after vaccination. Comparability of non-spike TCR breadth was observed across vaccine and placebo recipients. Vaccinees showed greater spike-specific TCR breadth than placebo recipients.

As to this clone: Its cognate antigen is unknown.

The sample consisted of peripheral blood, taken in a trial of Ad26.COV2.S vaccine versus placebo. This chain links TRBV11-2 with TRBJ1-1; D is perhaps TRBD1 (6 bases). The receptor's source is a person aged 18-65 years who received the Ad26.COV2.S COVID-19 vaccine or a placebo. The CDR3: CASRRGARAFF. The CDR3 bases are TGTGCCAGCCGGAGGGGGGCTAGGGCTTTCTTT. The whole variable domain, remainder taken from reference TRBV11-2 and TRBJ1-1, is EAGVAQSPRYKIIEKRQSVAFWCNPISGHATLYWYQQILGQGPKLLIQFQNNGVVDDSQLPKDRFSAERLKGVDSTLKIQPAKLEDSAVYLCASRRGARAFFGQGTRLTVV.